This TCR beta chain was obtained from a study of CD8+ T cells in alopecia areata. Germline CDR1 is LNHNV and CDR2 is YYDKDF (reference sequence). The length of the CDR3 is 15 residues. J lost 0 bases, V lost 4 bases, and 4 bases had no gene match. Once RNA had been extracted, it was reverse transcribed into cDNA to act as the sequencing template. Assay used: immunoSEQ multiplex PCR; TCRdb lists only in-frame clones, some missing. There are under 200,000 clones in the sample; about three fifths occur only once, and about 0.94% lies in the top ten. General study results and limits: Scalp data also include sequences from resident alphabeta T cells of normal skin. Mice showed clearer TCR sharing than patients did, a gap that was possibly HLA-related.

This clone occurred once. The antigen is not known. Regarding treatment: oral pan-JAK inhibitor, 5-10 mg twice daily. The clonotype originates from a human donor with alopecia areata. Specimen: CD4+ T cells sorted from blood, collected at week 4, from a patient treated with tofacitinib. The rearrangement links TRBV15 to TRBJ1-1, with 8 bases fitting TRBD1. The CDR3 DNA is TGTGCCACCAGCACAGGGGGCAAGATGAACACTGAAGCTTTCTTT. The encoded protein is CATSTGGKMNTEAFF.